These T cell receptor beta chains were read from a single sample in a study of shared clonotypes between healthy human individuals. The assay was immunoSEQ multiplex PCR, and TCRdb's table has in-frame clones only and misses some. The sample has nearly 2 million clones, about 95% seen once. Specimen: naive CD8+ T cells sorted from blood. These receptors all come from a man aged 18-30 years in good health. Each CDR3 is given with its conserved first and last residue. D genes are given only for firm matches. Rows give clone size only sometimes, using once, few, many, or a class for an expanded clone.

NA,TRBV20-1,TRBJ2-5,once,TGCAGTGCTTTACAAGAGACCCAGTACTTC,CSALQETQYF
NA,TRBV28,TRBJ1-5,NA,TGTGCCAGCAGTTTTTGGGGTGATCAGCCCCAGCATTTT,CASSFWGDQPQHF
TRBD1,TRBV6-5,TRBJ1-1,NA,TGTGCCAGCAGTGATGACAGGGGGGACGAAGCTTTCTTT,CASSDDRGDEAFF
TRBD2,TRBV25-1,TRBJ2-1,NA,TGTGCCAGCACCACTAGCGGGGGGGCTTACAATGAGCAGTTCTTC,CASTTSGGAYNEQFF
TRBD1,TRBV4-1,TRBJ1-6,NA,TGCGCCAGCAGCCAAACAGGGGTCTATAATTCACCCCTCCACTTT,CASSQTGVYNSPLHF
NA,TRBV30,TRBJ1-1,NA,TGTGCCTGGAGGTATGGGGTTGTTGAAGCTTTCTTT,CAWRYGVVEAFF
NA,TRBV7-9,TRBJ2-4,NA,TGTGCCAGCAGCCAAAGCGGGTTAGCCAAAAACATTCAGTACTTC,CASSQSGLAKNIQYF
TRBD1,TRBV28,TRBJ1-2,NA,TGTGCCAGCAGTTGGACAGGGGACATCTATGGCTACACCTTC,CASSWTGDIYGYTF
NA,TRBV9,TRBJ1-2,NA,TGTGCCAGCAGCGTAGCAGGGGACGAAGATGGCTACACCTTC,CASSVAGDEDGYTF
NA,TRBV5-6,TRBJ2-7,NA,TGTGCCAGCAGCTTCGCCCACTCCTACGAGCAGTACTTC,CASSFAHSYEQYF
TRBD1,TRBV16,TRBJ2-3,few,TGTGCCAGCAGCCCTCGGGGACAGGGGGCCGAAGATACGCAGTATTTT,CASSPRGQGAEDTQYF
TRBD1,TRBV9,TRBJ1-2,NA,TGTGCCAGCAGCGAGAACCCCACAGGGGTCACTAACTATGGCTACACCTTC,CASSENPTGVTNYGYTF
NA,TRBV19,TRBJ2-5,NA,TGTGCCAGTAGTATGGGGTTCCTTTCTGGGGAGACCCAGTACTTC,CASSMGFLSGETQYF
TRBD1,TRBV28,TRBJ2-7,NA,TGTGCCAGCAGTCCGCACCGGGACAGCTACGAGCAGTACTTC,CASSPHRDSYEQYF
TRBD1,TRBV5-1,TRBJ1-1,once,TGCGCCAGCAGCATGGGACAGGGGATGAACACTGAAGCTTTCTTT,CASSMGQGMNTEAFF
NA,TRBV7-9,TRBJ1-1,NA,TGTGCCAGCAGCACCGACTATACTGAAGCTTTCTTT,CASSTDYTEAFF
NA,TRBV28,TRBJ1-4,NA,TGTGCCAGCAGTTCCTCGAGAAAACTGTTTTTT,CASSSSRKLFF
TRBD2,TRBV11-2,TRBJ2-7,once,TGTGCCAGCAGCTTGGGACTAACTTACGAGCAGTACTTC,CASSLGLTYEQYF
TRBD1,TRBV6-1,TRBJ2-7,NA,TGTGCCAGCAGTGAAGCGCCGACAGGGGGACTCTACGAGCAGTACTTC,CASSEAPTGGLYEQYF
NA,TRBV7-6,TRBJ2-7,NA,TGTGCCAGCAGCTTATCCGGACAGTTCTACGAGCAGTACTTC,CASSLSGQFYEQYF
NA,TRBV7-8,TRBJ1-6,NA,TGTGCCAGCAGCTTAGATGGAGGGGCACCCCTCCACTTT,CASSLDGGAPLHF
NA,TRBV19,TRBJ1-3,NA,TGTGCCAGTAGTATCGGGACAAGTGGAAACACCATATATTTT,CASSIGTSGNTIYF
NA,TRBV4-1,TRBJ2-7,NA,TGCGCCAGCAGCCAAGCGCCCCAGGGGAGGCGCTACGAGCAGTACTTC,CASSQAPQGRRYEQYF
NA,TRBV19,TRBJ2-2,NA,TGTGCCAGTAGTATGGTAGGGGCAGGGGAGCTGTTTTTT,CASSMVGAGELFF
TRBD1,TRBV27,TRBJ2-7,NA,TGTGCCAGCAGTTTGGATCCAGGGGGTTTATTCGAGCAGTACTTC,CASSLDPGGLFEQYF
NA,TRBV19,TRBJ1-5,NA,TGTGCCAGTAGTCTATTTACCCCCCCTACTAGCAATCAGCCCCAGCATTTT,CASSLFTPPTSNQPQHF
TRBD2,TRBV5-1,TRBJ2-5,NA,TGCGCCAGCAGCGGCGAGCGGGAGGCCGCTCAAGAGACCCAGTACTTC,CASSGEREAAQETQYF
NA,TRBV14,TRBJ1-2,NA,TGTGCCAGCAGCTTTGAGAGCGGGGACTATGGCTACACCTTC,CASSFESGDYGYTF
NA,TRBV30,TRBJ2-3,NA,TGTGCCTGGACCCTTCGGGTGGGTGGGCCCACAGATACGCAGTATTTT,CAWTLRVGGPTDTQYF
NA,TRBV28,TRBJ2-3,NA,TGTGCCAGCAGTACCCAAAACCGGGCCTTCAAGGAGGGCACAGATACGCAGTATTTT,CASSTQNRAFKEGTDTQYF
TRBD2,TRBV9,TRBJ2-3,NA,TGTGCCAGCAGCGTCGGACTAGCGGACACAGATACGCAGTATTTT,CASSVGLADTDTQYF